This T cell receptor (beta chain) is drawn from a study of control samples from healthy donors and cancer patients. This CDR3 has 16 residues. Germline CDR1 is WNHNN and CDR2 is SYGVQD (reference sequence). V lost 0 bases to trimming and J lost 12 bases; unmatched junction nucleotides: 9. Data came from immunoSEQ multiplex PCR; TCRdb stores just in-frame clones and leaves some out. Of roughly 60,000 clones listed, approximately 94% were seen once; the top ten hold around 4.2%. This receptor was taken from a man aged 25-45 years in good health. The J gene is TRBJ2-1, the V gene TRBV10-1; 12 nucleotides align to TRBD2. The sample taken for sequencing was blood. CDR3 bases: TGCGCCAGCAGTGAGTCATTGGCGACTAGCGGGAGAACGCAGTTCTTC. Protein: CASSESLATSGRTQFF.